This is a list of T cell receptor beta chains from one sample in a study of blood T cell repertoires in COVID-19. The assay was immunoSEQ multiplex PCR, and TCRdb's table has in-frame clones only and misses some. The repertoire holds around 300,000 clones, with roughly 89% as singletons. Sequenced material: PBMCs or T cells enriched from blood (not recorded which). These receptor sequences come from a woman in her sixties who had recovered from COVID-19. Both conserved end residues are trimmed from each CDR3. The order of the fields is V gene, clone size, CDR3 protein. Clone size is not always given. Where it is, it says once, few, many or a class for expanded clones.

>TRBV28|.
ASSRTGQGLNYGYT
>TRBV6-5|.
ATNRDRQSGYT
>TRBV5-4|.
ASSLLAGGLVNEQF
>TRBV10-3|.
ATKSGTLTDTQY
>TRBV10-2|once
ASSGEGAGEKLF
>TRBV7-9|.
ASSSGQIPLEQY
>TRBV30|.
AWSPRGQRWNTEAF
>TRBV9|.
ASSAAGQGVSPLH
>TRBV3-1/TRBV3-2|.
ASSQQTVYGYT
>TRBV9|.
ASSKDSGELF
>TRBV3-1/TRBV3-2|.
ASSQVDRNTGELF
>TRBV6-2/TRBV6-3|.
ASSYELRGRSYGYT
>TRBV9|.
ASSAGGAVNTEAF
>TRBV3-1/TRBV3-2|.
ASSPTIGGTNKNTIY
>TRBV6-5|.
ASSWDRVMYEQY
>TRBV3-1/TRBV3-2|.
ASSPAGGVQTQY
>TRBV24-1|few
ATSARGGLSNQPQH
>TRBV4-2|.
ASSQHRDQPQH
>TRBV2|.
ASRDRGETQY
>TRBV14|.
ASSQLDRGWDTQY
>TRBV5-1|.
ASTPGVGAEKLF
>TRBV9|.
ASKQGPAETQY
>TRBV7-9|.
ASSLGGQVYSNQPQH